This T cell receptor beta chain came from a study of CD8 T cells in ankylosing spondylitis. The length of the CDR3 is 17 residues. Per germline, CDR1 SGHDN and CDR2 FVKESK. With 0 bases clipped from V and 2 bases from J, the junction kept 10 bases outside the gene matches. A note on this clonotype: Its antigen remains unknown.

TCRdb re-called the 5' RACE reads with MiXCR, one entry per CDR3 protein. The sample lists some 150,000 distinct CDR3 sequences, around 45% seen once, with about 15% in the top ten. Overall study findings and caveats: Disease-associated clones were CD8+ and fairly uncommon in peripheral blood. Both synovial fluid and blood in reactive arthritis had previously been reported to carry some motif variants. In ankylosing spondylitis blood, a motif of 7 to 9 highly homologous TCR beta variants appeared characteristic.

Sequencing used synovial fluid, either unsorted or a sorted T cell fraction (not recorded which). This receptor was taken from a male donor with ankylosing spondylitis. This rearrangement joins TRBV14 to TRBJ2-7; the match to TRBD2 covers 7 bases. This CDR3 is CASSQEGTWGTTYEQYF. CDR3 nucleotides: TGTGCCAGCAGCCAAGAAGGTACCTGGGGGACTACCTACGAGCAGTACTTC.